These T cell receptor beta chains were read from a single sample in a study of shared clonotypes between healthy human individuals. Clones were sequenced by immunoSEQ multiplex PCR, and TCRdb holds only the in-frame ones, with some missing. The profile shows about 1.1 million clones, 70% to 80% of them singletons. The material sequenced was memory CD4+ T cells from PBMCs. The source of these receptors is a man aged 18 to 30 in good health. Some clones in this sample may be carry-over from other donors' samples. Both conserved end residues are part of each CDR3. Fields, in order: clone size, D gene, J gene, V gene, CDR3 DNA, CDR3 protein. A D gene is named only where the DNA matches it firmly. A row's size may be missing; if present it is once, few, many or a size class.

>-|TRBD2|TRBJ2-4|TRBV6-5
TGTGCCAGCAGTTTTCTAGCGGGAGGCGGGACCATTCAGTACTTC
CASSFLAGGGTIQYF
>-|-|TRBJ2-3|TRBV5-4
TGTGCCAGCAGCTTGGCCCCAACGTCGGGCACAGATACGCAGTATTTT
CASSLAPTSGTDTQYF
>many|TRBD2|TRBJ2-7|TRBV7-2
TGTGCCAGCAGCTTAGCGGGACTACTCGGTCTCGAGCAGTACTTC
CASSLAGLLGLEQYF
>-|TRBD2|TRBJ2-1|TRBV7-9
TGTGCCAGCAGTTCCGGGACTAGCGAATCTGAGCAGTTCTTC
CASSSGTSESEQFF
>-|-|TRBJ2-1|TRBV30
TGTGCCTGGAGTCTCGCCTACAATGAGCAGTTCTTC
CAWSLAYNEQFF
>-|-|TRBJ1-2|TRBV21-1
TGTGCCAGCACCAAAACCCCGGGACCGGGAGGCTACACCTTC
CASTKTPGPGGYTF
>once|-|TRBJ2-3|TRBV7-2
TGTGCCAGCAGCCAACGGGATACGCAGTATTTT
CASSQRDTQYF
>-|-|TRBJ2-7|TRBV7-9
TGTGCCAGCAGCTTAGCCCCCCTCTACGAGCAGTACTTC
CASSLAPLYEQYF
>-|TRBD2|TRBJ2-1|TRBV11-2
TGTGCCAGCAGCCAGTCTAGCGGTTACAATGAGCAGTTCTTC
CASSQSSGYNEQFF
>-|-|TRBJ2-2|TRBV4-2
TGTGCCAGCAGCCAAGTCCCGGGCCAGGGAACCGGGGAGCTGTTTTTT
CASSQVPGQGTGELFF
>few|-|TRBJ1-1|TRBV11-2
TGTGCCAGCACCCCCCTGCGGCAGGGGAGGAACACTGAAGCTTTCTTT
CASTPLRQGRNTEAFF
>-|-|TRBJ2-7|TRBV7-2
TGTGCCAGCAGCTTATCGGCCGGGGACTACGAGCAGTACTTC
CASSLSAGDYEQYF
>-|TRBD1|TRBJ1-1|TRBV7-9
TGTGCCAGCAGCTTACGACAGGGCGACACTGAAGCTTTCTTT
CASSLRQGDTEAFF
>-|TRBD1|TRBJ2-7|TRBV27
TGTGCCAGCGGTACGACAGGGCTATCCTACGAGCAGTACTTC
CASGTTGLSYEQYF
>-|TRBD1|TRBJ2-3|TRBV6-6
TGTGCCAGCGGAGACAGGGTACTCACAGATACGCAGTATTTT
CASGDRVLTDTQYF
>-|TRBD2|TRBJ2-1|TRBV6-1
TGTGCCAGCAAAGGACTAGCGGGAGTCCAGGAGCAGTTCTTC
CASKGLAGVQEQFF
>once|-|TRBJ2-1|TRBV4-1
TGCGCCAGCAGCCAGGTGGGGCCGGTAGCGAATGAGCAGTTCTTC
CASSQVGPVANEQFF
>-|-|TRBJ2-1|TRBV18
TGTGCCAGCTCACCACCGAGGGTTCGCAATGAGCAGTTCTTC
CASSPPRVRNEQFF
>once|-|TRBJ1-4|TRBV29-1
TGCAGCGTTGTATCTGGTAATGAAAAACTGTTTTTT
CSVVSGNEKLFF
>-|-|TRBJ1-4|TRBV25-1
TGTGCCAGCATCGGAAATGAAAAACTGTTTTTT
CASIGNEKLFF
>-|-|TRBJ1-4|TRBV6-5
TGTGCCAGCAGCCGAGCGGGAGCAACTAATGAAAAACTGTTTTTT
CASSRAGATNEKLFF
>many|-|TRBJ2-2|TRBV10-3
TGTGCCATCTCTGAGGTGGCCACCGGGGAGCTGTTTTTT
CAISEVATGELFF
>-|TRBD1|TRBJ2-7|TRBV28
TGTGCCAGCAGCCCCTCTGGACAGGGCTTGATCGGGCAGTACTTC
CASSPSGQGLIGQYF
>-|-|TRBJ1-2|TRBV28
TGTGCCAGCAGAGGGGTTTCCAACTATGGCTACACCTTC
CASRGVSNYGYTF
>few|-|TRBJ1-1|TRBV7-9
TGTGCCAGCAGCTTTCAGGCAGGGGCAAACACTGAAGCTTTCTTT
CASSFQAGANTEAFF
>-|-|TRBJ2-3|TRBV18
TGTGCCAGCTCCCCCGGGACGAGGAGCACAGATACGCAGTATTTT
CASSPGTRSTDTQYF
>-|TRBD1|TRBJ2-2|TRBV19
TGTGCCAGTAGCCCGGACAGGGCCACCGGGGAGCTGTTTTTT
CASSPDRATGELFF
>-|-|TRBJ1-3|TRBV2
TGTGCCAGCAACCGCGGAGCAGGGACTTCGGGCACGGCAGGAAACACCATATATTTT
CASNRGAGTSGTAGNTIYF
>-|-|TRBJ2-7|TRBV7-8
TGTGCCAGCAGCTTGGGAGTAGGCACCTACGAGCAGTACTTC
CASSLGVGTYEQYF
>-|TRBD2|TRBJ2-4|TRBV28
TGTGCCAGCAGTTCGGGGGGACTAGCTGTCAAAAACATTCAGTACTTC
CASSSGGLAVKNIQYF
>-|TRBD1|TRBJ2-5|TRBV15
TGTGCCACCAGCAGGACTACAGGGGCGGTATGGAAAGAGACCCAGTACTTC
CATSRTTGAVWKETQYF
>-|-|TRBJ1-2|TRBV5-1
TGCGCCAGCAGCTTGGAAAGCTCTGGCTACACCTTC
CASSLESSGYTF
>-|-|TRBJ1-1|TRBV7-9
TGTGCCAGCAGTCTCCCACAGATTAACACTGAAGCTTTCTTT
CASSLPQINTEAFF
>-|-|TRBJ2-3|TRBV4-1
TGCGCCAGCAGCCAACTCGTACCGGTTCGTGACGCCCCTAGCACAGATACGCAGTATTTT
CASSQLVPVRDAPSTDTQYF
>once|-|TRBJ2-1|TRBV25-1
TGTGCCAGCAGTGGACACCGGGACACAGGCTTCTACAATGAGCAGTTCTTC
CASSGHRDTGFYNEQFF
>few|-|TRBJ2-2|TRBV28
TGTGCCAGCAGTCCGAGGGACATCGAATGGTCCACCGGGGAGCTGTTTTTT
CASSPRDIEWSTGELFF
>-|TRBD1|TRBJ2-3|TRBV5-4
TGTGCCAGCAGCTCGACGGACAGGGCCGCAGATACGCAGTATTTT
CASSSTDRAADTQYF
>-|-|TRBJ2-5|TRBV6-5
TGTGCCAGCAGACTGGCGGGGGCCAATAAAGAGACCCAGTACTTC
CASRLAGANKETQYF
>-|TRBD1|TRBJ2-7|TRBV6-5
TGTGCCAGCAGCCGACAGGGGAACGAGCAGTACTTC
CASSRQGNEQYF
>-|TRBD2|TRBJ2-1|TRBV6-5
TGTGCCAGCAGCTCCAGACTAGCGGGAGCACCTGAGCAGTTCTTC
CASSSRLAGAPEQFF
>-|-|TRBJ2-3|TRBV10-3
TGTGCCATCAGTGACCGGGACCCGTTTGCAGATACGCAGTATTTT
CAISDRDPFADTQYF
>-|TRBD1|TRBJ1-5|TRBV28
TGTGCCAGCAGTCCGCGAACAGGGGCGGGAGAACAGCCCCAGCATTTT
CASSPRTGAGEQPQHF